This passage covers 8 T cell receptor beta chains from one sample sequenced in a study of cytomegalovirus exposure and HLA in healthy donors. PCR used 60 Vbeta primers and 13 Jbeta primers. TCRdb keeps only in-frame clones here, not all; method: immunoSEQ multiplex PCR. The sample includes about 140,000 clones, more than 70% of them seen just once. The specimen sequenced was PBMCs. The receptor set was obtained from a man aged 45-65 years in good health and CMV-seropositive.

The rearrangement joins TRBV19 to TRBJ2-7, with 10 bases identical to TRBD2. Losses at the gene ends were 2 bases for V and 3 bases for J; bases not matched to a gene: 4. Germline loops: CDR1 LNHDA, CDR2 SQIVND (reference sequence). This CDR3 has 15 amino acids. For the CDR3, the DNA is TGTGCCAGTAGTATAACGTCTAGCGGGAGCTACGAGCAGTACTTC. This codes for CASSITSSGSYEQYF.

The gene calls are TRBV9 and TRBJ2-5; 7 bases are a match to TRBD1. Germline-derived CDR1 and CDR2 are SGDLS and YYNGEE. The V and J ends lost 4 bases and 2 bases, in that order; junction bases with no gene match: 8. CDR3 length equals 15 residues. The CDR3 coding sequence is TGTGCCAGCAGCCCAAAGACAGGGCGGCAAGAGACCCAGTACTTC. Amino acids: CASSPKTGRQETQYF.

The rearrangement joins TRBV2 to TRBJ2-7, with TRBD1 identical over 8 bases. After removal of 3 bases from V and 2 bases from J, the junction contained 9 bases not matched to a gene. The CDR3 loop spans 16 amino acids. From germline, CDR1 is SNHLY and CDR2 FYNNEI. The CDR3 nucleotides read TGTGCCAGCAGTGATTTCGCGGAACAGGGGGCCTACGAGCAGTACTTC. The encoded protein is CASSDFAEQGAYEQYF.

The chain links TRBV28 to TRBJ1-1, with D possibly matching TRBD1 (5 bases). Germline CDR1 MDHEN, CDR2 SYDVKM. V was trimmed by 10 bases and J by 0 bases, leaving 9 bases between them. This CDR3 has 12 amino acids. CDR3 sequence: CATATVNTEAFF. CDR3 DNA: TGTGCCACTGCGACAGTGAACACTGAAGCTTTCTTT. Based on the CDR3 plus reference TRBV28 and TRBJ1-1, the full variable domain is DVKVTQSSRYLVKRTGEKVFLECVQDMDHENMFWYRQDPGLGLRLIYFSYDVKMKEKGDIPEGYSVSREKKERFSLILESASTNQTSMYLCATATVNTEAFFGQGTRLTVV.

This clone appeared once. This rearrangement joins TRBV5-8 to TRBJ1-1; a possible D gene is TRBD1 (5 bases). V lost 0 bases to trimming and J lost 10 bases, with 13 bases between them. Germline CDR1 reads SGHTS; CDR2 reads YDEGEE. The CDR3 covers 13 residues. CDR3 region: CASSLAETARAFF. The CDR3 coding sequence is TGTGCCAGCAGCTTGGCCGAGACAGCTCGAGCTTTCTTT.

The chain uses TRBV7-2 and TRBJ2-1; unclear D gene. V was pared by 5 bases and J by 3 bases, with 5 bases between. Germline CDR1 is SGHTA and CDR2 is FQGNSA. This CDR3 comprises 12 residues. CDR3 DNA: TGTGCCAGCAGCCTAAACTACAATGAGCAGTTCTTC. Its translation: CASSLNYNEQFF. The whole variable domain, remainder taken from reference TRBV7-2 and TRBJ2-1, is GAGVSQSPSNKVTEKGKDVELRCDPISGHTALYWYRQSLGQGLEFLIYFQGNSAPDKSGLPSDRFSAERTGGSVSTLTIQRTQQEDSAVYLCASSLNYNEQFFGPGTRLTVL.

The chain uses TRBV6-1 and TRBJ1-1, with D possibly matching TRBD1 (5 bases). Germline values: CDR1 MNHNS, CDR2 SASEGT. The CDR3 length is 13 residues. V was shortened by 4 bases and J by 3 bases, with 9 bases between the two germline ends. The CDR3 nucleotides are TGTGCCAGCAGTGCCAAGGGGCACACTGAAGCTTTCTTT. Translating it yields CASSAKGHTEAFF.

In its sample, this clone was seen many times. The chain links TRBV28 to TRBJ1-2; TRBD1 might be the D (5 bases). Looked up from germline, CDR1 is MDHEN and CDR2 is SYDVKM. Between the trimmed V and J ends, which lost 8 bases and 7 bases, there was a span of 14 bases. This CDR3 is built from 12 residues. CDR3 DNA: TGTGCCAGCGGTGGGGGGATTCTTGGCTACACCTTC. It codes for CASGGGILGYTF.